The next 3 T cell receptor beta chains were all read from a single sample in a study of CD8 T cells in ankylosing spondylitis (dated by TCRdb to 2017 to 2019). No antigen has been identified for these receptors. Libraries were built with 5' RACE. TCRdb records Illumina HiSeq 2500 as the sequencer. In-frame beta chains were kept once TCRdb had trimmed the public reads at Q25 with fastp and called clones with MiXCR. Rows with one shared CDR3 protein collapse into an entry with the most common genes and DNA. The sample table holds around 390,000 distinct CDR3 sequences, of which under 25% were seen once. Jointly, the top ten make up approximately 15% of the sample. The study at large found these results: Blood from ankylosing spondylitis patients appeared to be characterized by a TCR beta motif made up of under 10 highly homologous amino acid variants.

Input material: blood, either unsorted or a sorted T cell fraction (not recorded which). The receptors shown here come from a male donor with ankylosing spondylitis.

The chain links TRBV7-8 to TRBJ2-2; D is unresolved. Germline CDR1 is SGHVS and CDR2 is FQNEAQ. V lost 2 bases and J 5 bases, leaving 9 bases between the germline ends. CDR3 length equals 14 residues. This CDR3 reads CASSLPKTTGELFF. The CDR3 DNA is TGTGCCAGCAGCTTACCAAAGACTACCGGGGAGCTGTTTTTT.

This clonotype was seen a handful of times. The chain is built from TRBV4-3 and TRBJ2-5, with D perhaps TRBD2 (5 bases). This CDR3 region has 16 residues. V gave up 4 bases and J gave up 4 bases, with 19 bases separating them. Germline loops: CDR1 LGHNA, CDR2 YSLEER. This CDR3 reads CASSPSGVSESETQYF. The DNA of the CDR3 is TGCGCCAGCAGCCCCTCCGGGGTGTCAGAGTCAGAGACCCAGTACTTC.

This chain links TRBV9 with TRBJ2-7, with D uncertain. CDR3 length equals 13 residues. Germline CDR1 reads SGDLS; CDR2 reads YYNGEE. Trimming left V 4 bases short and J 4 bases short, with 12 bases between. The CDR3 sequence: CASSRVPSYEQYF. CDR3 DNA sequence: TGTGCCAGCAGCCGAGTCCCTTCGTACGAGCAGTACTTC.